These 4 T cell receptor beta chains share one sample of origin, sequenced in a study of shared clonotypes between healthy human individuals. Only in-frame clones appear in the TCRdb table, and some are missing; sequencing was by immunoSEQ multiplex PCR. The repertoire holds a few hundred thousand clones, about 73% seen once, with about 9.4% in the top ten. Specimen: memory CD4+ T cells sorted from blood. Subset denoted: CD45RA-negative fraction. The receptors originated from a man aged 25 to 40 in good health.

There are many counts of this clone. The gene calls are TRBV19 and TRBJ2-4, with a possible D match to TRBD2 (6 bases). Germline loops: CDR1 LNHDA, CDR2 SQIVND (reference sequence). The CDR3 loop spans 14 amino acids. V lost 2 bases, J lost 8 bases, and 13 bases lay in between. CDR3 residues: CASSIPSGEDIQYF. The CDR3 DNA reads as TGTGCCAGTAGTATACCATCGGGAGAGGACATTCAGTACTTC.

This sequence joins TRBV5-1 and TRBJ2-1; 8 bases are a match to TRBD2. Germline trimming cut 4 bases from V and 6 bases from J; bases unmatched to any gene: 9. The CDR3 runs to 15 residues. Germline CDR1 is SGHRS and CDR2 is YFSETQ. The CDR3 bases are TGCGCCAGCAGCAAAGCGGGAGTCGTCGGCAATGAGCAGTTCTTC. Translated: CASSKAGVVGNEQFF.

The chain combines TRBV27 with TRBJ2-7; 9 bases match TRBD2. The CDR3 consists of 14 residues. Germline CDR1 MNHEY, CDR2 SMNVEV (reference sequence). With 3 bases clipped from V and 1 base from J, the junction kept 1 base outside the gene matches. For the CDR3, the DNA is TGTGCCAGCAGTTTTACTAGCGGGTCCTACGAGCAGTACTTC. It specifies CASSFTSGSYEQYF.

This clone came up once. CDR3 DNA sequence: TGTGCCAGTAGTATCTGGACAGGGAGCTCCTACGAGCAGTACTTC. This sequence encodes CASSIWTGSSYEQYF. The chain recombines TRBV19 with TRBJ2-7, with TRBD1 matching 8 bases. Germline loops: CDR1 LNHDA, CDR2 SQIVND (reference sequence). V gave up 3 bases and J gave up 0 bases; unmatched junction bases: 4. This CDR3 has 15 amino acids.